The 22 T cell receptor beta chains in this list originate from one sample, sequenced in a study of T cells in Graves' hyperthyroidism and ophthalmopathy. The CDR3 regions of TCR beta were amplified from RNA transcripts. HTBI primers drove first-round RT-PCR of the TCR CDR3. TCRdb re-derived calls from the multiplex PCR reads in MiXCR, one entry per CDR3 protein. The table lists 650,000 to 850,000 distinct CDR3 sequences, approximately 18% of them singletons, with roughly a sixth in the top ten. The sample comprised blood. The receptor set was obtained from a woman in her forties or fifties with Graves' hyperthyroidism that later progressed to Graves' ophthalmopathy.

This clonotype was observed many times. The chain carries TRBV13 and TRBJ1-6; tentative D call: TRBD1 (6 bases). This CDR3 spans 15 amino acids. Trimming stripped 5 bases from V and 4 bases from J, with 12 bases between. CDR1 is PRHDT, CDR2 FYEKMQ, per germline (reference sequence). The CDR3 is CASSPRQEYNSPLHF. The DNA for the CDR3 is TGTGCCAGCAGCCCTCGACAGGAATATAATTCACCCCTCCACTTT.

The table lists this clonotype with a few counts. This sequence joins TRBV10-3 and TRBJ2-7; 7 nucleotides align to TRBD2. The V gene's germline CDR1 is ENHRY and CDR2 SYGVKD. J lost 7 bases, V lost 8 bases, and 17 bases had no gene match. The CDR3 contains 15 residues. CDR3 nucleotides: TGTGCCATCGCACGTTCTATCGGGACTACCTCAGAGCAGTACTTC. Its translation is CAIARSIGTTSEQYF.

J is TRBJ2-3 and V is TRBV6-1; unclear D gene. Germline CDR1 reads MNHNS; CDR2 reads SASEGT. The ends were cut back, 10 bases at V and 0 bases at J, with 20 bases in the middle. CDR3 length: 16 amino acids. The CDR3 region has the DNA TGTGCCACCCACCTCGAACGCGTCCGCAGCACAGATACGCAGTATTTT. It translates to CATHLERVRSTDTQYF.

This clonotype was seen ten or more times. The V and J genes are TRBV3-1 and TRBJ1-6; a possible D gene is TRBD1 (6 bases). CDR3 length: 17 amino acids. Per the germline V gene, CDR1 is LGHDT and CDR2 is YNNKEL (reference sequence). Trimming removed 1 base from V and 15 bases from J, with 25 bases in between. The CDR3 reads CASSQVLRAGGGSLLHF. In nucleotides, the CDR3 is TGTGCCAGCAGCCAAGTCTTGAGGGCAGGAGGGGGGTCTCTCCTCCACTTT.

This clonotype showed up just a few times. The chain employs TRBV3-1 and TRBJ1-1; possibly TRBD1 for D (5 bases). The germline V and J ends were trimmed by 8 bases and 1 base, with 14 bases remaining between them. CDR3 length: 14 residues. CDR1 is LGHDT, CDR2 YNNKEL, per germline (reference sequence). The CDR3 DNA reads as TGTGCCAGCCGCTACCTAGGACAGAACACTGAAGCTTTCTTT. Its protein is CASRYLGQNTEAFF.

At least ten counts were recorded for this clonotype. The J gene is TRBJ2-2, the V gene TRBV29-1, with D tentatively TRBD1 or TRBD2 (6 bases each). CDR1 is SQVTM and CDR2 is ANQGSEA in the germline V gene. The CDR3 is 16 residues long. Trimming took off 1 base at V and 1 base at J, with 13 bases between the two ends. CDR3 amino acids: CSVEAPRGRNTGELFF. The CDR3 DNA reads TGCAGCGTTGAAGCCCCCCGGGGGCGGAACACCGGGGAGCTGTTTTTT.

This clonotype was observed a few times. The genes are TRBV30 and TRBJ1-6, with D perhaps TRBD1 (6 bases). This CDR3 contains 16 residues. With 7 bases removed from V and 0 bases from J, the gap between germline ends came to 16 bases. Germline assignment: CDR1 GTSNPN and CDR2 SVGIG (reference sequence). This CDR3 is CASQGTRSSYNSPLHF. CDR3 DNA sequence: TGTGCCTCGCAAGGGACAAGGAGCTCCTATAATTCACCCCTCCACTTT.

Concerning this clonotype: One end of the junction is discordant with germline, which a read error may explain. The gene calls are TRBV6-1 and TRBJ1-1, with 7 bases fitting TRBD1. Germline V gene lookup returns CDR1 MNHNS and CDR2 SASEGT. This CDR3 region has 13 residues. In nucleotides, the CDR3 is TGTGCCAGCAGGGACAGGCGGAACACTGAAGCTTCCTTT. Amino acid sequence: CASRDRRNTEASF.

This clonotype appeared a few times. The chain joins TRBV7-8 to TRBJ1-4; the D is unclear. V was clipped by 4 bases and J by 8 bases, with 8 bases between them. Germline V gene data show CDR1 as SGHVS and CDR2 as FQNEAQ. CDR3 size: 12 residues. CDR3 nucleotide sequence: TGTGCCAGCAGCTCGTCGGTAGAAAAACTGTTTTTT. This encodes CASSSSVEKLFF. The whole variable domain, filled in from reference TRBV7-8 and TRBJ1-4, reads GAGVSQSPRYKVAKRGQDVALRCDPISGHVSLFWYQQALGQGPEFLTYFQNEAQLDKSGLPSDRFFAERPEGSVSTLKIQRTQQEDSAVYLCASSSSVEKLFFGSGTQLSVL.

This sequence joins TRBV27 and TRBJ2-1, with 9 bases fitting TRBD1. Trimming took 5 bases from V and 9 from J; bases not matched to a gene: 11. Per the germline V gene, CDR1 is MNHEY and CDR2 is SMNVEV (reference sequence). This CDR3 spans 15 amino acids. The CDR3 protein is CASSLSPDRGFEQFF. The CDR3 bases are TGTGCCAGCAGTCTTTCCCCGGACAGGGGTTTTGAGCAGTTCTTC.

This chain uses TRBV4-1 with TRBJ2-7, with D perhaps assigned TRBD1 or TRBD2 (5 bases each). Trimming pared 3 bases from V and 0 bases from J, leaving 15 bases between. Per germline, CDR1 MGHRA and CDR2 YSYEKL. This CDR3 is built from 16 residues. CDR3 bases: TGCGCCAGCAGCCAGACCCCGGGACCTTACTCCTACGAGCAGTACTTC. Protein: CASSQTPGPYSYEQYF.

This clonotype has at least ten counts. The chain carries TRBV2 and TRBJ1-2, with D unclear. This CDR3 spans 15 amino acids. The germline V gene encodes CDR1 SNHLY and CDR2 FYNNEI. V lost 4 bases, J lost 3 bases, and 15 bases lay in between. The CDR3 DNA is TGTGCCAGCAGTGGTCCAGTCCCGCAGGACTATGGCTACACCTTC. It translates to CASSGPVPQDYGYTF.

V and J are TRBV3-1 and TRBJ1-2, with a tentative D call TRBD1 (6 bases). Deletions cut 2 bases from V and 5 bases from J, with 12 bases between. The CDR3 consists of 14 residues. CDR1 and CDR2 (germline): LGHDT, YNNKEL (reference sequence). The CDR3 spells CASSQTPGVYGYTF. CDR3 nucleotides: TGTGCCAGCAGCCAAACCCCAGGGGTGTATGGCTACACCTTC.

This clonotype was observed a handful of times. The V call is TRBV20-1, the J call TRBJ1-2; 7 bases line up with TRBD1. This CDR3 has 16 residues. From germline, CDR1 is DFQATT and CDR2 SNEGSKA (reference sequence). After removal of 3 bases from V and 2 bases from J, the junction contained 12 bases not matched to a gene. The CDR3, as DNA: TGCAGTGCTAGGGATGGGGTTGGCAGGGGGAACTATGGCTACACCTTC. This encodes CSARDGVGRGNYGYTF.

The J gene is TRBJ2-2, the V gene TRBV20-1, with 11 bases matching TRBD1. Germline V gene sequence: CDR1 DFQATT, CDR2 SNEGSKA (reference sequence). This CDR3 has 15 residues. Losses at the gene ends were 3 bases for V and 4 bases for J; bases not matched to a gene: 4. This chain's CDR3 is CSASGQGATTGELFF. DNA for the CDR3: TGCAGTGCTAGCGGACAGGGGGCAACCACCGGGGAGCTGTTTTTT.

This clonotype was counted ten times or more. This chain links TRBV5-1 with TRBJ1-4, with 9 bases fitting TRBD1. Germline trimming cut 4 bases from V and 6 bases from J; bases unmatched to any gene: 10. Germline CDR1 is SGHRS and CDR2 is YFSETQ. This CDR3 is 16 amino acids long. The CDR3 is CASSDQPGTGYEKLFF. Written as DNA, the CDR3 is TGCGCCAGCAGCGATCAGCCGGGGACAGGGTATGAAAAACTGTTTTTT.

This clonotype was picked up a small number of times. V usage is TRBV6-1 and J usage is TRBJ2-1, with D possibly matching TRBD2 (6 bases). Germline V gene lookup returns CDR1 MNHNS and CDR2 SASEGT. The ends were cut back, 10 bases at V and 8 bases at J, with 15 bases in the middle. CDR3 length: 12 amino acids. The CDR3 DNA reads as TGTGCCACCCGCGGGATAGGTCATGAGCAGTTCTTC. Its translation is CATRGIGHEQFF.

Details on this clonotype: A much larger clone sits a single nucleotide away, making a read error possible. The V gene is TRBV12-5, the J gene TRBJ2-1, with 7 bases fitting TRBD1. The CDR3 sequence is 17 residues long. The germline gives CDR1 LGHNT, CDR2 FRNRAP. The CDR3 here is CASGFIKDRSSYNEQSF. The CDR3 DNA sequence: TGTGCTAGTGGTTTCATAAAGGACAGGAGCTCCTACAATGAGCAGTCCTTC.

This clonotype was counted a single time. The chain recombines TRBV14 with TRBJ2-2; D is uncertain. This CDR3 is built from 13 residues. Between the trimmed V and J ends, which lost 4 bases and 6 bases, there was a span of 9 bases. Per the germline V gene, CDR1 is SGHDN and CDR2 is FVKESK. The CDR3 region has the DNA TGTGCCAGCAGCCGCAGATTGGCCGGGGAGCTGTTTTTT. It codes for CASSRRLAGELFF.

This clonotype has a handful of counts. V gene TRBV5-1 combines with J gene TRBJ1-1; weak D call: TRBD1 (6 bases). Germline CDR1 SGHRS, CDR2 YFSETQ. Trimming stripped 3 bases from V and 4 bases from J, with 16 bases between. There are 15 residues in the CDR3. DNA for the CDR3: TGCGCCAGCAGCTCCGGACAGAACGACCGCACTGAAGCTTTCTTT. Its protein product is CASSSGQNDRTEAFF.

This clonotype appeared many times. J is TRBJ1-2 and V is TRBV3-1, with D possibly TRBD1 on 5 matching bases. The germline gives CDR1 LGHDT, CDR2 YNNKEL (reference sequence). CDR3 size: 15 residues. Trimming removed 1 base at V and 5 bases at J, with 14 bases between. The CDR3 DNA sequence: TGTGCCAGCAGCCAAGTTGGAACAGGTCCTTATGGCTACACCTTC. The encoded protein is CASSQVGTGPYGYTF.

This clonotype appeared many times. This chain links TRBV27 with TRBJ1-2; no clear D. The CDR3 runs to 16 residues. V gave up 0 bases and J gave up 4 bases, with 15 bases separating them. From germline, CDR1 is MNHEY and CDR2 SMNVEV (reference sequence). DNA of the CDR3: TGTGCCAGCAGTTTATCGATTCGGGGAGGCACCTATGGCTACACCTTC. This translates into CASSLSIRGGTYGYTF.